These 18 T cell receptor beta chains came from one sample sequenced in a study of T cell responses to AZD1222 COVID-19 vaccine (dated by TCRdb to the early 2020s). Library method: the immunoSEQ multiplex PCR assay. The source is immuneACCESS, and TCRdb retained only in-frame sequences with V and J called. Part of the clones is not carried over; for the studies checked, unresolved V genes explain less than half of this, and the remainder is unexplained. Within this sample are some 150,000 clones, with about 92% of them counted one time only. The ten largest clones capture about 2.5% of the sample. In the paper's terms, the time point label means: baseline before first vaccination. The sequencing used peripheral blood, collected on day 0 of AZD1222 vaccination. Receptors were obtained from an adult in good health.

The V gene is TRBV5-6, the J gene TRBJ1-2; the D gene is possibly TRBD1 (5 bases). CDR1 and CDR2 from the germline V gene are SGHDT and YYEEEE. This CDR3 is 13 amino acids long. V lost 2 bases to trimming and J lost 6 bases, with 11 bases between them. The CDR3 protein is CASSFQGSDGYTF. In DNA, the CDR3 is TGTGCCAGCAGCTTTCAGGGTTCTGATGGCTACACCTTC. Combining the CDR3 with reference TRBV5-6 and TRBJ1-2 gives the whole variable domain DAGVTQSPTHLIKTRGQQVTLRCSPKSGHDTVSWYQQALGQGPQFIFQYYEEEERQRGNFPDRFSGHQFPNYSSELNVNALLLGDSALYLCASSFQGSDGYTFGSGTRLTVV.

The chain joins TRBV6-1 to TRBJ2-7; 9 bases are a match to TRBD1. CDR1 and CDR2 from the germline V gene are MNHNS and SASEGT. The length of the CDR3 is 18 residues. J was trimmed by 1 base and V by 1 base; bases with no gene match: 11. DNA of the CDR3: TGTGCCAGCAGTGAAGAAGGGACAGGGTTTATAGGATCCTACGAGCAGTACTTC. Protein product: CASSEEGTGFIGSYEQYF.

Comment on this clone: Distinct nucleotide sequences in the sample also encode this CDR3. This chain links TRBV21-1 with TRBJ1-5; the table's D call of TRBD1 was not tested on the DNA. TRBV21-1 corresponds to a pseudogene. CDR3 size: 17 residues. The CDR3 DNA reads as TGTGCCAGCAGCAAAGTGTCCGGGACAGGGGGCAATCAGCCCCAGCATTTT. It specifies CASSKVSGTGGNQPQHF.

The chain couples TRBV19 to TRBJ1-1; the match to TRBD1 covers 7 bases. The CDR3 runs 15 residues. The J segment lost 5 bases and the V segment lost 1 base, leaving 7 bases of the junction unmatched. The germline V gene encodes CDR1 LNHDA and CDR2 SQIVND (reference sequence). The DNA for the CDR3 is TGTGCCAGTAGTATAGGTCGACAGGGAAGGACTGAAGCTTTCTTT. Its translation: CASSIGRQGRTEAFF.

The rearrangement joins TRBV7-6 to TRBJ1-2, with TRBD1 as a possible D gene (6 bases). The CDR3 is 13 residues long. The germline gives CDR1 SGHVS, CDR2 FNYEAQ. V lost 5 bases, J lost 2 bases, and 9 bases lay in between. The DNA of the CDR3 is TGTGCCAGCAGCCCTACAGGGAACTATGGCTACACCTTC. This translates into CASSPTGNYGYTF. Using reference TRBV7-6 and TRBJ1-2 for the parts outside the CDR3, the full variable domain is GAGVSQSPRYKVTKRGQDVALRCDPISGHVSLYWYRQALGQGPEFLTYFNYEAQQDKSGLPNDRFSAERPEGSISTLTIQRTEQRDSAMYRCASSPTGNYGYTFGSGTRLTVV.

This clone was detected once. The chain uses TRBV18 and TRBJ2-1; 15 nucleotides align to TRBD2. V dropped 4 bases and J dropped 7; count of bases not matched to a gene: 8. The CDR3 runs 17 residues. From germline, CDR1 is KGHSH and CDR2 LQKENI. The CDR3 coding sequence is TGTGCCAGCTCACTGAGGACTAGCGGGAGGGATAGGAATGAGCAGTTCTTC. It is translated as CASSLRTSGRDRNEQFF.

This clone showed up just once. V gene TRBV19 combines with J gene TRBJ1-1; no firm D call. V dropped 3 bases and J dropped 11 bases, with 10 bases sitting between them. Germline V gives CDR1 LNHDA, CDR2 SQIVND (reference sequence). CDR3 length: 11 amino acids. In DNA form, the CDR3 reads TGTGCCAGTAGTATTGGAGTTGGGGCTTTCTTT. This codes for CASSIGVGAFF.

The gene calls are TRBV3-1 (or the pseudogene TRBV3-2) and TRBJ1-3, with 8 bases aligning to TRBD1. The CDR3 loop spans 17 amino acids. Germline V gene sequence: CDR1 LGHDT, CDR2 YNNKEL (reference sequence). Trimming removed 1 base from V and 1 base from J; junction bases left unmatched: 6. CDR3 in DNA: TGTGCCAGCAGCCAAGTGACCCAGGGGGCGTCTGGAAACACCATATATTTT. Translating gives CASSQVTQGASGNTIYF.

The rearrangement uses TRBV3-1 (or the pseudogene TRBV3-2) and TRBJ1-4; a possible D gene is TRBD1 (6 bases). CDR3 length: 15 amino acids. Trimming removed 4 bases at V and 2 bases at J, with 11 bases between. The germline V gene has CDR1 LGHDT and CDR2 YNNKEL (reference sequence). DNA of the CDR3: TGTGCCAGCAGCCCCCCGGGACACACTAATGAAAAACTGTTTTTT. Translating gives CASSPPGHTNEKLFF.

The rearrangement uses TRBV5-4 and TRBJ1-4; 10 bases are a match to TRBD1. Germline values: CDR1 SGHNT, CDR2 YYREEE (reference sequence). J lost 7 bases, V lost 4 bases, and 7 bases had no gene match. This CDR3 spans 15 amino acids. This CDR3 reads CASSTDRGQSEKLFF. The CDR3 DNA reads TGTGCCAGCAGCACCGACAGGGGGCAGAGTGAAAAACTGTTTTTT.

The rearrangement joins TRBV9 to TRBJ1-4; no firm D call. Trimming took 3 bases from V and 0 from J, leaving 9 bases between them. The germline V gene encodes CDR1 SGDLS and CDR2 YYNGEE. This CDR3 has 15 residues. CDR3 residues: CASSDQSSTNEKLFF. The CDR3 DNA sequence: TGTGCCAGCAGCGACCAGAGTTCAACTAATGAAAAACTGTTTTTT. Looking up the rest from reference TRBV9 and TRBJ1-4 gives the full variable domain: DSGVTQTPKHLITATGQRVTLRCSPRSGDLSVYWYQQSLDQGLQFLIQYYNGEERAKGNILERFSAQQFPDLHSELNLSSLELGDSALYFCASSDQSSTNEKLFFGSGTQLSVL.

This clone was seen more than once but under ten times. V and J are TRBV5-1 and TRBJ1-5, with 9 bases aligning to TRBD1. The germline CDR1 and CDR2 sequences are SGHRS and YFSETQ. There are 17 residues in the CDR3. The V gene end was trimmed by 0 bases and the J gene end by 7 bases; junction bases not matched to a gene: 11. CDR3 DNA sequence: TGCGCCAGCAGCTTGGATGGCGGGACAGGGCTGGGACAGCCCCAGCATTTT. Its protein is CASSLDGGTGLGQPQHF.

V is TRBV2 and J is TRBJ1-1; D is ambiguous. The CDR3 runs to 12 residues. V lost 5 bases and J 2 bases, leaving 6 bases between the germline ends. The germline gives CDR1 SNHLY, CDR2 FYNNEI. The CDR3 loop reads CASSLYNTEAFF. In nucleotides, the CDR3 is TGTGCCAGCAGTCTCTACAACACTGAAGCTTTCTTT.

V and J are TRBV6-5 and TRBJ1-4; a weak D match, TRBD1 (6 bases). The germline V gene encodes CDR1 MNHEY and CDR2 SVGAGI. The ends were cut back, 6 bases at V and 13 bases at J, with 15 bases in the middle. The CDR3 is 12 residues long. The CDR3 is CASRSAGEGLFF. As DNA, the CDR3 is TGTGCCAGCAGATCCGCAGGGGAAGGACTGTTTTTT.

The rearrangement joins TRBV5-1 to TRBJ2-5, with D uncertain. The germline V and J ends were trimmed by 0 bases and 1 base, with 7 bases remaining between them. Germline V gives CDR1 SGHRS, CDR2 YFSETQ. This CDR3 is 14 amino acids long. The CDR3 loop reads CASSLGTAQETQYF. The CDR3 DNA reads as TGCGCCAGCAGCTTGGGGACCGCCCAAGAGACCCAGTACTTC. The full variable domain, rest sourced from reference TRBV5-1 and TRBJ2-5, is KAGVTQTPRYLIKTRGQQVTLSCSPISGHRSVSWYQQTPGQGLQFLFEYFSETQRNKGNFPGRFSGRQFSNSRSEMNVSTLELGDSALYLCASSLGTAQETQYFGPGTRLLVL.

V usage is TRBV6-5 and J usage is TRBJ1-5; 7 nucleotides align to TRBD1. Looked up from germline, CDR1 is MNHEY and CDR2 is SVGAGI. The CDR3 loop spans 14 amino acids. J lost 0 bases, V lost 8 bases, and 4 bases had no gene match. CDR3 DNA: TGTGCCAGCGGTCGGGACAGTAGCAATCAGCCCCAGCATTTT. The encoded protein is CASGRDSSNQPQHF.

This chain uses TRBV2 with TRBJ1-2; tentative D call: TRBD1 (5 bases). Trimming took off 6 bases at V and 0 bases at J, with 11 bases between the two ends. Germline CDR1 is SNHLY and CDR2 is FYNNEI. The CDR3 runs to 14 residues. The CDR3 region has the DNA TGTGCCAGCAGGAAAGACAGTCCTAACTATGGCTACACCTTC. This sequence encodes CASRKDSPNYGYTF.

The rearrangement joins TRBV30 to TRBJ2-1; D not resolved. CDR3 length: 13 amino acids. V lost 3 bases, J lost 3 bases, and 9 bases lay in between. Germline V gene data show CDR1 as GTSNPN and CDR2 as SVGIG (reference sequence). DNA for the CDR3: TGTGCCTGGAGGTTCGGTGGCTACAATGAGCAGTTCTTC. Its protein product is CAWRFGGYNEQFF.